The source of this TCR beta chain is a study of cytomegalovirus exposure and HLA in healthy donors. Per germline, CDR1 MNHEY and CDR2 SMNVEV (reference sequence). The CDR3 totals 14 residues. Trimming stripped 3 bases from V and 3 bases from J, with 9 bases between. The table came from immunoSEQ multiplex PCR; TCRdb's copy has only in-frame clones and leaves some out. Of about 98,000 clones listed, 87% are singletons. The sample comprised PBMCs. This sequence was found in a woman aged 30 to 39 in good health and CMV-seronegative. The chain is built from TRBV27 and TRBJ1-5; D may be TRBD1 (5 bases). The CDR3: CASSFAGLNQPQHF. CDR3 coding DNA: TGTGCCAGCAGTTTCGCAGGGCTCAATCAGCCCCAGCATTTT.